This T cell receptor (beta chain) stems from a study of human T cells and chemical hapten exposure. Within the library, unique molecular identifiers were attached to each individual cDNA molecule. TCRdb called the RACE reads again in MiXCR, with one record for every CDR3 protein. The data hold about 39,000 distinct CDR3 sequences, with 10% to 15% observed a single time. The CDR3 consists of 16 residues. V was cut by 3 bases and J by 0 bases, with 9 bases left in between. Germline V gene sequence: CDR1 SNHLY, CDR2 FYNNEI. Time point in this sample: patch test 3, about 24 weeks after DPC sensitization. This sample's treatment: therapeutic diphenylcyclopropenone sensitization with weekly scalp DPC. Researchers extracted total RNA from unfractionated whole blood.

This receptor was obtained from a middle-aged woman with alopecia areata. Some clones in this sample may be carry-over from other donors' samples. The J gene is TRBJ1-6, the V gene TRBV2; D unclear. Sequencing was performed on whole blood, taken in connection with sensitization to the hapten diphenylcyclopropenone (DPC). Written as DNA, the CDR3 is TGTGCCAGCAGTGAGGGAGGAAGCTCCTATAATTCACCCCTCCACTTT. Its protein is CASSEGGSSYNSPLHF.